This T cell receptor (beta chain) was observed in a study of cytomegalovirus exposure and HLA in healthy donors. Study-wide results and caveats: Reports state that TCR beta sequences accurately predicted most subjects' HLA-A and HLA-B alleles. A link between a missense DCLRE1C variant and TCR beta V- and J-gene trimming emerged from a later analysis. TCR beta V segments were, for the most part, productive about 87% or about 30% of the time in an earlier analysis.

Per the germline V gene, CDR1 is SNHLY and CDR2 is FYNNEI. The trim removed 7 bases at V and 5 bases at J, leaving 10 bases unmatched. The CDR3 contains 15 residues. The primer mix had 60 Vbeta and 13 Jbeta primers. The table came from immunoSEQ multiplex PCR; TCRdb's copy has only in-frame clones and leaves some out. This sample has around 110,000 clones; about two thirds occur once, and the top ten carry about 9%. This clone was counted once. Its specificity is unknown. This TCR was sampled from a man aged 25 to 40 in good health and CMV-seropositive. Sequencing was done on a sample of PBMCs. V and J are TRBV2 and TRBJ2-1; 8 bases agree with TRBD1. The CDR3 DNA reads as TGTGCCAGCACACCGACAGGGGCTAAAAACAATGAGCAGTTCTTC. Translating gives CASTPTGAKNNEQFF.